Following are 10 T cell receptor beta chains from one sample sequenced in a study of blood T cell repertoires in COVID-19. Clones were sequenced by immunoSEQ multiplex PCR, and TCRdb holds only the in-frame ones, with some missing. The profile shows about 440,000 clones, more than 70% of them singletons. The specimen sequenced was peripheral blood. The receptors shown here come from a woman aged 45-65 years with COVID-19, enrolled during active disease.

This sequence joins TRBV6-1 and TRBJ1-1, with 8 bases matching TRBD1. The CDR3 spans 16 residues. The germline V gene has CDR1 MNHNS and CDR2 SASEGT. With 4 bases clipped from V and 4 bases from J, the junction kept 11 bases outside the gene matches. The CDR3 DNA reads TGTGCCAGCAGTGGTCAGACAGGGGACGGTAGCACTGAAGCTTTCTTT. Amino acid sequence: CASSGQTGDGSTEAFF.

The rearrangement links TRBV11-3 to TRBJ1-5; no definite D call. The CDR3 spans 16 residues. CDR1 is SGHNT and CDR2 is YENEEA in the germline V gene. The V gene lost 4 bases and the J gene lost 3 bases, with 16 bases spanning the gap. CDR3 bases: TGTGCCAGCAGCTCCCTCAGGAACAGTGACAATCAGCCCCAGCATTTT. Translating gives CASSSLRNSDNQPQHF. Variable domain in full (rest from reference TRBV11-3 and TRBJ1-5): EAGVVQSPRYKIIEKKQPVAFWCNPISGHNTLYWYLQNLGQGPELLIRYENEEAVDDSQLPKDRFSAERLKGVDSTLKIQPAELGDSAVYLCASSSLRNSDNQPQHFGDGTRLSIL.

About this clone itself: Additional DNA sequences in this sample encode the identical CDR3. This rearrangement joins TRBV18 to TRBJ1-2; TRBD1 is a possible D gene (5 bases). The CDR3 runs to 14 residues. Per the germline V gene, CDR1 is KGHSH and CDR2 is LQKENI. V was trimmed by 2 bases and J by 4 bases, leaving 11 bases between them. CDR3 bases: TGTGCCAGCTCACCATCGGGCGGGGGCTATGGCTACACCTTC. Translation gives CASSPSGGGYGYTF. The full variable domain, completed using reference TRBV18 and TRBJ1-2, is NAGVMQNPRHLVRRRGQEARLRCSPMKGHSHVYWYRQLPEEGLKFMVYLQKENIIDESGMPKERFSAEFPKEGPSILRIQQVVRGDSAAYFCASSPSGGGYGYTFGSGTRLTVV.

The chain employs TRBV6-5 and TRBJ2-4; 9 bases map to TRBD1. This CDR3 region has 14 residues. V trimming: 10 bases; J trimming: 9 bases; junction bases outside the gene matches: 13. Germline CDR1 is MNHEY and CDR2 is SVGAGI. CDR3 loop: CAIGPDRGHVIQYF. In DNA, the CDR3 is TGTGCCATCGGACCGGACAGGGGTCATGTCATTCAGTACTTC.

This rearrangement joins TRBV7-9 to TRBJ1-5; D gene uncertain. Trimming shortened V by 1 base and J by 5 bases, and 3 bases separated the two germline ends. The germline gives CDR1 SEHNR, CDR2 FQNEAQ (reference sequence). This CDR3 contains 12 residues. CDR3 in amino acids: CASSLGHQPQHF. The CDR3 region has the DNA TGTGCCAGCAGCTTAGGGCATCAGCCCCAGCATTTT.

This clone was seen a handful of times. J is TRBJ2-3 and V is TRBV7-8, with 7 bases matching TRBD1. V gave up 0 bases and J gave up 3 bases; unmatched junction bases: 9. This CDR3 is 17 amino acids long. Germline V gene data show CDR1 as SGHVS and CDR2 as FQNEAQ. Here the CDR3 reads CASSLAPDRDGTDTQYF. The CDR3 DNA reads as TGTGCCAGCAGCTTAGCGCCCGACAGGGACGGGACAGATACGCAGTATTTT.

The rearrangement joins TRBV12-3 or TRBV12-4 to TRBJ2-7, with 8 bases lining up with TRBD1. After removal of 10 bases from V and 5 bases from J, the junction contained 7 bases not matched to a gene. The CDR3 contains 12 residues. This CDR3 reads CATRQGKNEQYF. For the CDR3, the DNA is TGTGCCACTCGACAGGGGAAGAACGAGCAGTACTTC.

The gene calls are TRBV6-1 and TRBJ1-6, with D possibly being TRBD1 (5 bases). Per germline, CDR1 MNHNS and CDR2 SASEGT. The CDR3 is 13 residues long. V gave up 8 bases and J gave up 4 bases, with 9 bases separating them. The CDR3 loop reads CASLSGYNSPLHF. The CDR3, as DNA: TGTGCCAGCCTATCAGGGTATAATTCACCCCTCCACTTT.

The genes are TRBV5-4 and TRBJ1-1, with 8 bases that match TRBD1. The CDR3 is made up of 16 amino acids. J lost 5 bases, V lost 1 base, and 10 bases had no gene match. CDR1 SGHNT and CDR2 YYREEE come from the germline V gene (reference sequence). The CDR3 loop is CASSLFGTGLGTEAFF. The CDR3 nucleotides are TGTGCCAGCAGCTTGTTCGGGACAGGTTTGGGGACTGAAGCTTTCTTT.

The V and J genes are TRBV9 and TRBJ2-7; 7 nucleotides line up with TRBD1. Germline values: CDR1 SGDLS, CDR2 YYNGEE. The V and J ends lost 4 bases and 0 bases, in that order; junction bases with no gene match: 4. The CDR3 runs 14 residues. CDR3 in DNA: TGTGCCAGCAGCTCGACAGGGAGCTCCTACGAGCAGTACTTC. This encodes CASSSTGSSYEQYF.